These 5 T cell receptor beta chains were all obtained from the same sample, sequenced in a study of a mutant IDH1 vaccine in newly diagnosed glioma. These receptors lack a known antigen. Described time point: week 5, during vaccination. Doses of 300 ug of mutant IDH1 20-mer peptide were given with topical imiquimod. The method was immunoSEQ multiplex PCR; TCRdb's version includes in-frame clones alone and lacks a portion of them. The sample holds around 51,000 clones, more than 70% seen once. The sequences come from PBMCs, collected from a glioma patient whose treatment included an IDH1 peptide vaccine. These receptors all come from a woman aged 40-49 years with glioma.

This sequence joins TRBV6-5 and TRBJ1-3, with D possibly matching TRBD1 (6 bases). From germline, CDR1 is MNHEY and CDR2 SVGAGI. V shed 7 bases and J shed 0 bases, with 13 bases lying between them. The CDR3 spans 15 residues. The CDR3 reads CASTTGQYSGNTIYF. CDR3 nucleotide sequence: TGTGCCAGCACCACTGGACAGTACTCTGGAAACACCATATATTTT.

The chain links TRBV9 to TRBJ2-5; D assignment may be TRBD1 or TRBD2 (6 bases each). Per the germline V gene, CDR1 is SGDLS and CDR2 is YYNGEE. The CDR3 is 19 residues long. Trimming removed 0 bases from V and 4 bases from J, with 25 bases in between. The CDR3 bases are TGTGCCAGCAGCGTAGTACCGGGGGCTTCTTCCCAAAGAGGAGAGACCCAGTACTTC. Amino acid sequence: CASSVVPGASSQRGETQYF.

The chain has TRBV5-4 and TRBJ1-2; D call uncertain. Germline values: CDR1 SGHNT, CDR2 YYREEE (reference sequence). The CDR3 extends over 14 amino acids. V was pared by 0 bases and J by 2 bases, with 8 bases between. Here the CDR3 reads CASSLGPENYGYTF. For the CDR3, the DNA is TGTGCCAGCAGCTTGGGCCCAGAAAACTATGGCTACACCTTC. Full variable domain (outside the CDR3, taken from reference TRBV5-4 and TRBJ1-2): ETGVTQSPTHLIKTRGQQVTLRCSSQSGHNTVSWYQQALGQGPQFIFQYYREEENGRGNFPPRFSGLQFPNYSSELNVNALELDDSALYLCASSLGPENYGYTFGSGTRLTVV.

The chain links TRBV5-1 to TRBJ2-3; D uncertain. Germline CDR1 is SGHRS and CDR2 is YFSETQ. V was pared by 1 base and J by 0 bases, with 6 bases between. The CDR3 is 14 residues long. DNA of the CDR3: TGCGCCAGCAGCTTGAGTAGCAGCACAGATACGCAGTATTTT. It codes for CASSLSSSTDTQYF.

The chain joins TRBV5-1 to TRBJ2-2, with 7 bases fitting TRBD1. Trimming took 0 bases from V and 6 from J; bases not matched to a gene: 8. Looked up from germline, CDR1 is SGHRS and CDR2 is YFSETQ. The CDR3 is 16 residues long. This chain's CDR3 is CASSLDRRQGAGELFF. CDR3 nucleotides: TGCGCCAGCAGCTTGGATCGGAGACAGGGAGCCGGGGAGCTGTTTTTT. Using reference TRBV5-1 and TRBJ2-2 for the parts outside the CDR3, the full variable domain is KAGVTQTPRYLIKTRGQQVTLSCSPISGHRSVSWYQQTPGQGLQFLFEYFSETQRNKGNFPGRFSGRQFSNSRSEMNVSTLELGDSALYLCASSLDRRQGAGELFFGEGSRLTVL.